This T cell receptor (beta chain) was recovered during a study of T cells in Graves' hyperthyroidism and ophthalmopathy. The table lists this clonotype with a few counts. Its antigen is unknown. One end of the junction varies from germline; a read error may be responsible. Study results and caveats: Most clonotypes that expanded in the thyroid above 0.001 also showed up in blood. A 13 V-J signature model discriminated ophthalmopathy versus stable hyperthyroidism.

TCR beta CDR3 regions were amplified from RNA transcripts. The TCR CDR3 was amplified in a first-round RT-PCR using the HTBI primer set. In TCRdb, the multiplex PCR reads were re-called with MiXCR into one record per CDR3 protein. Among about 510,000 distinct CDR3 sequences, approximately 48% were seen once, and the ten largest hold about 40%. The specimen sequenced was peripheral blood or thyroid tissue (not recorded which). The sequence was collected from an adult woman with Graves' disease, either hyperthyroidism or ophthalmopathy (not recorded which).

Written as DNA, the CDR3 is TGTGCCAGCAGTCGACAGGGGGCCTTTAGCTCCTACGAGCAGTACTTC. Its translation: CASSRQGAFSSYEQYF. V is TRBV10-3 and J is TRBJ2-7; 10 nucleotides align to TRBD1. Germline CDR1 ENHRY, CDR2 SYGVKD. The CDR3 has 16 residues.